This is a list of T cell receptor beta chains from one sample in a study of technical replicates of blood from several donors. Profiling relied on immunoSEQ multiplex PCR, and the TCRdb table lists in-frame clones only, not all of them. This sample has 70,000 to 80,000 clones, with about 90% found just once. The sequenced material came from T cells isolated from PBMCs. The receptors derive from a human donor in good health. The CDR3 runs from the conserved cysteine through the conserved F or W. D genes are given only for firm matches. Rows give clone size only sometimes, using once, few, many, or a class for an expanded clone.

DNA,CDR3,length,size,J,V,D
TGTGCCAGCAGTGGACAGGGGTGGAAGACCCAGTACTTC,CASSGQGWKTQYF,13,.,TRBJ2-5,TRBV27,TRBD1
TGCAGCGTTGAAGATATGGGACTCCGAGTCGAAGCTTTCTTT,CSVEDMGLRVEAFF,14,.,TRBJ1-1,TRBV29-1,.
TGTGCCAGCAGTTTAGGAGGGAGGACAAATGGCTACACCTTC,CASSLGGRTNGYTF,14,.,TRBJ1-2,TRBV6-6,.
TGTGCCATCAGTGAGTCGGTGGGGCCAACTAATGAAAAACTGTTTTTT,CAISESVGPTNEKLFF,16,.,TRBJ1-4,TRBV10-3,.
TGCAGCGTTGAAGTGGCTAGCGGGATCTACGAGCAGTACTTC,CSVEVASGIYEQYF,14,.,TRBJ2-7,TRBV29-1,TRBD2
TGTGCCAGCAGCTGGACTAGCGGGAGACGAAAGGGCACCGGGGAGCTGTTTTTT,CASSWTSGRRKGTGELFF,18,.,TRBJ2-2,TRBV28,TRBD2
TGTGCCAGCAGCGCCAGGATTAGCGGAAGCACCGGGGAGCTGTTTTTT,CASSARISGSTGELFF,16,once,TRBJ2-2,TRBV9,.
TGTGCCAGCAGTGAATCCGGGGCGAACACCGGGGAGCTGTTTTTT,CASSESGANTGELFF,15,.,TRBJ2-2,TRBV2,.
TGTGCCAGTAGTAAGTTCCTCGAGGGATCCTACGAGCAGTACTTC,CASSKFLEGSYEQYF,15,.,TRBJ2-7,TRBV19,.
TGTGCCAGCAGTGAATATACAGGGGGAGACACTGAAGCTTTCTTT,CASSEYTGGDTEAFF,15,.,TRBJ1-1,TRBV25-1,TRBD1
TGTGCCAGCAGCTTCTCGGGGAACCAGCGCGATACGCAGTATTTT,CASSFSGNQRDTQYF,15,.,TRBJ2-3,TRBV7-3,.
TGTGCCAGCAGCTTGTTTCAGATTGAAGCTTTCTTT,CASSLFQIEAFF,12,.,TRBJ1-1,TRBV5-6,.
TGCGCCAGCAGCCTTTCCGGGACAGGGGGCACTGAAGCTTTCTTT,CASSLSGTGGTEAFF,15,.,TRBJ1-1,TRBV5-1,TRBD1
TGTGCCAGCAGTGAAGCGCGGGTTGGGGGAAACACCATATATTTT,CASSEARVGGNTIYF,15,.,TRBJ1-3,TRBV2,.
TGTGCCAGCAGTGAAGGCCCGGACAATTATGGCTACACCTTC,CASSEGPDNYGYTF,14,.,TRBJ1-2,TRBV2,.
TGTGCCAGCAGCCCACCACAGGGGGCGGAAGATACGCAGTATTTT,CASSPPQGAEDTQYF,15,.,TRBJ2-3,TRBV28,TRBD1
TGTGCCAGTAGCCGGGACAGGGGTTTCCATGAGCAGTTCTTC,CASSRDRGFHEQFF,14,.,TRBJ2-1,TRBV19,TRBD1
TGTGCCAGCAGCCAGGTTTGGGCGGGAGAAAGGGATACGCAGTATTTT,CASSQVWAGERDTQYF,16,.,TRBJ2-3,TRBV14,TRBD2
TGTGCCAGCGGGCGACAGGGTCGAGGCTACACCTTC,CASGRQGRGYTF,12,.,TRBJ1-2,TRBV25-1,TRBD1
TGTGCCAGCAGTTACGCGGGACAGGGCCTTGCTGAAGCTTTCTTT,CASSYAGQGLAEAFF,15,.,TRBJ1-1,TRBV6-5,TRBD1
TGTGCCTGGACCTGGGACAGGGGCGACGAGCAGTACTTC,CAWTWDRGDEQYF,13,.,TRBJ2-7,TRBV30,TRBD1
TGCAGCGTATCCCGGGACAGGGCCTATGGCTACACCTTC,CSVSRDRAYGYTF,13,.,TRBJ1-2,TRBV29-1,TRBD1
TGTGCCATCAGTGGAGTGCAGGGTGAGACCAATCAGCCCCAGCATTTT,CAISGVQGETNQPQHF,16,once,TRBJ1-5,TRBV10-3,.
TGTGCCAGCAGCTTAGCTCTAGATACGCAGTATTTT,CASSLALDTQYF,12,.,TRBJ2-3,TRBV7-9,.
TGCGCCAGCAGCTTGGTGGCGGGAGGTCAAAACGAGCAGTACTTC,CASSLVAGGQNEQYF,15,.,TRBJ2-7,TRBV5-1,TRBD2
TGTGCCAGCAGCGAAGTACTAGCGGGCTACGAGCAGTACTTC,CASSEVLAGYEQYF,14,once,TRBJ2-7,TRBV7-9,TRBD2
TGCAGCGTCGGAGGGGGCTTCGGTACCTACGAGCAGTACTTC,CSVGGGFGTYEQYF,14,.,TRBJ2-7,TRBV29-1,.
TGTGCCAGCAGCTTAGGAACCGGGACAGGGAGATTGGGCTCTGGAAACACCATATATTTT,CASSLGTGTGRLGSGNTIYF,20,.,TRBJ1-3,TRBV11-3,TRBD1
TGTGCCAGCAGTGATGATCCTCAGTTCGCGGCCCAGTACTTC,CASSDDPQFAAQYF,14,.,TRBJ2-5,TRBV25-1,.
TGTGCCAGCAGCTTAGCGGGAAAACCCTACGAGCAGTACTTC,CASSLAGKPYEQYF,14,.,TRBJ2-7,TRBV11-3,.
TGCGCCAGCAGCCTCGGGACAGGGTCCGACGAGCAGTACTTC,CASSLGTGSDEQYF,14,.,TRBJ2-7,TRBV4-1,TRBD1
TGTGCCAGCAGTGACCAGGGAGGGAAAAAACTGTTTTTT,CASSDQGGKKLFF,13,.,TRBJ1-4,TRBV6-4,.
TGTGCCAGCAGTCCAGCGGGAGTCCGGGACAATGAGCAGTTCTTC,CASSPAGVRDNEQFF,15,.,TRBJ2-1,TRBV27,TRBD2
TGCGCCAGCAGTGCTCAGGGTCGCTATGGCTACACCTTC,CASSAQGRYGYTF,13,.,TRBJ1-2,TRBV10-2,.
TGTGCCAGCAGTTTCGGACAGGGTCAGTACAATGAGCAGTTCTTC,CASSFGQGQYNEQFF,15,.,TRBJ2-1,TRBV6-5,TRBD1